This TCR beta chain is from a study of CD8+ T cells in alopecia areata. The wider study: Treated patients took oral tofacitinib at 5 to 10 mg twice daily. Tofacitinib treatment spanned 6 to 18 months, with 6 months off drug afterward.

The germline V gene encodes CDR1 GTSNPN and CDR2 SVGIG (reference sequence). V lost 2 bases to trimming and J lost 3 bases; unmatched junction nucleotides: 4. CDR3 length: 13 residues. Using a FACSAria, the CD4+ and CD8+ T cells were sorted from the PBMCs. Study results and limitations: Besides other cells, scalp samples also yield sequences of resident alphabeta T cells from normal skin.

Concerning this clone itself: Its antigen remains unidentified.

Reverse transcribed after extraction, RNA yielded cDNA as the sequencing template. The assay was immunoSEQ multiplex PCR, and TCRdb's table has in-frame clones only and misses some. The table lists 150,000 or so clones, about 50% of them singletons. The V and J genes are TRBV30 and TRBJ2-7, with 7 bases matching TRBD1. This receptor was obtained from a human donor with alopecia areata. The specimen comprised CD8+ T cells sorted from blood, sampled at week 0. The CDR3: CAWSIGTDYEQYF. In DNA form, the CDR3 reads TGTGCCTGGAGTATCGGGACAGACTACGAGCAGTACTTC. Full variable domain (outside the CDR3, taken from reference TRBV30 and TRBJ2-7): SQTIHQWPATLVQPVGSPLSLECTVEGTSNPNLYWYRQAAGRGLQLLFYSVGIGQISSEVPQNLSASRPQDRQFILSSKKLLLSDSGFYLCAWSIGTDYEQYFGPGTRLTVT.